This T cell receptor beta chain was documented in a study of early T cells in non-severe SARS-CoV-2 infection. Study summary: The sequenced material was bulk RNA from unsorted whole blood, and its chains were unpaired.

Researchers tagged individual cDNA molecules with unique molecular identifiers. TCRdb used MiXCR to reprocess the 5' RACE reads, holding one entry per CDR3 protein. Among tens of thousands of distinct CDR3 sequences, about a sixth were seen once, and the ten largest hold 12%. Study-wide points: Clonotype matching in VDJdb favored anti-spike CD8 responses and did not capture private and CD4 specificities.

CDR3 size: 13 residues. Germline loops: CDR1 SGDLS, CDR2 YYNGEE. V lost 0 bases and J 4 bases, leaving 6 bases between the germline ends. Regarding this clonotype: Antigen unknown.

This receptor was obtained from an adult who was a healthcare worker with PCR-confirmed SARS-CoV-2 infection or an uninfected control (not recorded which). The sample consisted of whole blood. The V call is TRBV9, the J call TRBJ2-3; the D is unclear. CDR3 bases: TGTGCCAGCAGCGTAGATACACCAGATACGCAGTATTTT. Translated, it gives CASSVDTPDTQYF.